This T cell receptor beta chain was captured in a study of cytomegalovirus exposure and HLA in healthy donors. The study, taken as a whole, reports: Later findings reportedly placed an Asian-associated ancestry cluster below the approximately 620-donor mean for N-insertions. Reportedly, TCR beta sequences accurately predicted HLA-A and HLA-B alleles in most subjects. Immune exposure data for these donors was limited to CMV serostatus.

PCR used 60 Vbeta primers and 13 Jbeta primers. Here immunoSEQ multiplex PCR was the method, and the copy in TCRdb shows in-frame clones only, minus some. The sample contains approximately 170,000 clones, around 80% of which appear only once. Looked up from germline, CDR1 is MNHNY and CDR2 is SVGAGI (reference sequence). The germline V and J ends were trimmed by 2 bases and 6 bases, with 11 bases remaining between them. This CDR3 has 13 amino acids. About this clone itself: Antigen: not known.

The specimen was PBMCs. The origin of this receptor is a woman in her 50s in good health and CMV-seropositive. The chain joins TRBV6-6 to TRBJ2-7, with a weak D call TRBD1 (5 bases). The CDR3 nucleotides read TGTGCCAGCAGTTACGACAGCTGGGGCGAGCAGTACTTC. Encoded protein: CASSYDSWGEQYF.